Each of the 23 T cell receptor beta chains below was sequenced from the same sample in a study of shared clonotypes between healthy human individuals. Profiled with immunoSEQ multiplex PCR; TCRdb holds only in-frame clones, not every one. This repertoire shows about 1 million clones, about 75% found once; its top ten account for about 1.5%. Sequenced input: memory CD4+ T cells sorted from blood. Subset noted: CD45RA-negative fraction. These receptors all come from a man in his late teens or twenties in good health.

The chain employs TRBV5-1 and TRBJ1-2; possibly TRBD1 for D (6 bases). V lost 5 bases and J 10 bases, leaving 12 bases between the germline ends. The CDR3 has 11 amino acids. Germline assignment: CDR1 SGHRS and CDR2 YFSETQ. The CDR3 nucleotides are TGCGCCAGCAGACGGGACATATCCTACACCTTC. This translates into CASRRDISYTF.

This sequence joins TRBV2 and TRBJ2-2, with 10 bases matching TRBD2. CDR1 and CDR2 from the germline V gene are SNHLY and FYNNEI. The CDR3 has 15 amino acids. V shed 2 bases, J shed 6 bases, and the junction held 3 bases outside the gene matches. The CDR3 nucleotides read TGTGCCAGCAGTGAACGCACTAGCGGGGCCGGGGAGCTGTTTTTT. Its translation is CASSERTSGAGELFF.

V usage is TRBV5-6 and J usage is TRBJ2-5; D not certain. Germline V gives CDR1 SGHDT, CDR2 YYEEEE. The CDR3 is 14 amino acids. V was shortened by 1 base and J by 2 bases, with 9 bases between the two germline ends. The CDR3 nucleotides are TGTGCCAGCAGCTTGATACAGACTCAAGAGACCCAGTACTTC. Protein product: CASSLIQTQETQYF.

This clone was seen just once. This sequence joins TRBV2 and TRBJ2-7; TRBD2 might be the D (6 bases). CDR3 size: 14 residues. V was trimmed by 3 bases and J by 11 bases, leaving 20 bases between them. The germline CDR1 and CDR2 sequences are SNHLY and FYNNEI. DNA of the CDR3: TGTGCCAGCAGTGAGGGGCCAGCGGGTGGAGCGGAGTACTTC. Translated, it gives CASSEGPAGGAEYF.

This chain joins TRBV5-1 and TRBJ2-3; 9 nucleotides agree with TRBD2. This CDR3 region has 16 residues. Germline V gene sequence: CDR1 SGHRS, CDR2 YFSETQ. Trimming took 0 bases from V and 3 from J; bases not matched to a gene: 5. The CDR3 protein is CASSLGSSGNTDTQYF. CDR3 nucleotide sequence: TGCGCCAGCAGCTTGGGGTCTAGCGGGAATACAGATACGCAGTATTTT.

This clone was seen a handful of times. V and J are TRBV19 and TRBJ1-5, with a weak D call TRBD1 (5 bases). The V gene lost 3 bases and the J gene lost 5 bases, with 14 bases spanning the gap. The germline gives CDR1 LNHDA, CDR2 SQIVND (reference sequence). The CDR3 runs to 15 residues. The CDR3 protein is CASSIGTVGHQPQHF. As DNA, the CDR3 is TGTGCCAGTAGTATTGGGACGGTGGGGCATCAGCCCCAGCATTTT.

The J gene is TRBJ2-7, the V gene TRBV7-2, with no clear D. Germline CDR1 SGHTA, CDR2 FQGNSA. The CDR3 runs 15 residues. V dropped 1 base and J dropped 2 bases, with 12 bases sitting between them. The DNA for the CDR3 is TGTGCCAGCAGCTTAGAGTTAGGCGCGACCTACGAGCAGTACTTC. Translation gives CASSLELGATYEQYF. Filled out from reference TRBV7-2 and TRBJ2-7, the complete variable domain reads GAGVSQSPSNKVTEKGKDVELRCDPISGHTALYWYRQSLGQGLEFLIYFQGNSAPDKSGLPSDRFSAERTGGSVSTLTIQRTQQEDSAVYLCASSLELGATYEQYFGPGTRLTVT.

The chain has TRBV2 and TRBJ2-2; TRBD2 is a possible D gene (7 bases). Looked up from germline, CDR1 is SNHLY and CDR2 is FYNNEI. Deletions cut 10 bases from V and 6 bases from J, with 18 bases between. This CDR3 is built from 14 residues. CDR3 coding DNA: TGTGCCACCTCTAAGGGGGAGGGTCCCGGGGAGCTGTTTTTT. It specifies CATSKGEGPGELFF.

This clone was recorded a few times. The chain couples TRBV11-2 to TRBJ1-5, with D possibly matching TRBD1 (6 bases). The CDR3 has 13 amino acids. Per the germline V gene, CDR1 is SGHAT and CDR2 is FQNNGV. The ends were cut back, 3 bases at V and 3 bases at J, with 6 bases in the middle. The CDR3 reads CASSLGHNQPQHF. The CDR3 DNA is TGTGCCAGCAGCTTGGGACACAATCAGCCCCAGCATTTT. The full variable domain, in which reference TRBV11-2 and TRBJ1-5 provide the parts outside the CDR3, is EAGVAQSPRYKIIEKRQSVAFWCNPISGHATLYWYQQILGQGPKLLIQFQNNGVVDDSQLPKDRFSAERLKGVDSTLKIQPAKLEDSAVYLCASSLGHNQPQHFGDGTRLSIL.

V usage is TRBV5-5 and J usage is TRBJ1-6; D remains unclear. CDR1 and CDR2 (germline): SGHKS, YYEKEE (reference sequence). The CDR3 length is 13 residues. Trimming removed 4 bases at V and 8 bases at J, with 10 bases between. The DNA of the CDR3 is TGTGCCAGCAGCCCGGACCGGGATTCACCCCTCCACTTT. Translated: CASSPDRDSPLHF.

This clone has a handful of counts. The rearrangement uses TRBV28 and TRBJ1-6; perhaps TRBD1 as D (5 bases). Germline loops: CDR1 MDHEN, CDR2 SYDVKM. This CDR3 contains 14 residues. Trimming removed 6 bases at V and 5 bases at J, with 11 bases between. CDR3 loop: CASSRGADNSPLHF. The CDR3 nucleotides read TGTGCCAGCAGCCGAGGGGCCGATAATTCACCCCTCCACTTT.

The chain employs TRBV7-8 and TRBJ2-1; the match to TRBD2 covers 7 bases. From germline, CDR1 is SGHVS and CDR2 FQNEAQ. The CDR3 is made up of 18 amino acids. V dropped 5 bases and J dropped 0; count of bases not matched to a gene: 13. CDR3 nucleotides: TGTGCCAGCAGCCTAGAGTGGCGGGCTAGCGGCTCCTACAATGAGCAGTTCTTC. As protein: CASSLEWRASGSYNEQFF.

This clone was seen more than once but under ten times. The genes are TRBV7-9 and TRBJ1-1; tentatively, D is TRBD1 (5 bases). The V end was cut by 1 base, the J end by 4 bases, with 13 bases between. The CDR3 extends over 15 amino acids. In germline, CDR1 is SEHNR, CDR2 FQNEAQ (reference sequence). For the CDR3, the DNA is TGTGCCAGCAGCTTAGATGGGGGGAGAAGCACTGAAGCTTTCTTT. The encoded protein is CASSLDGGRSTEAFF.

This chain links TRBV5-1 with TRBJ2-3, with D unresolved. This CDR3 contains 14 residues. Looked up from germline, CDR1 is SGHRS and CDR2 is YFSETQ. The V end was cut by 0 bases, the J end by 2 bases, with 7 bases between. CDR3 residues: CASSLVHPTDTQYF. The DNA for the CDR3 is TGCGCCAGCAGCTTGGTTCACCCCACAGATACGCAGTATTTT.

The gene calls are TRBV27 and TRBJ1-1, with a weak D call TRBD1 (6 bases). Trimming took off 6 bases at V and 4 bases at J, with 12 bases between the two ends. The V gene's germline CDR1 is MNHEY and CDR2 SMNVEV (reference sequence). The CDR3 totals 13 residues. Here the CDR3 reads CASSQQGLTEAFF. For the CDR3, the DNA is TGTGCCAGCAGCCAACAGGGACTCACTGAAGCTTTCTTT.

CDR3: CASSADKDRTSGGNEQFF. CDR3 coding DNA: TGCGCCAGCAGCGCGGACAAGGATCGGACTAGCGGGGGAAATGAGCAGTTCTTC. This sequence joins TRBV5-1 and TRBJ2-1, with 13 positions matching TRBD2. The CDR3 runs 18 residues. V dropped 4 bases and J dropped 7; count of bases not matched to a gene: 14. Looked up from germline, CDR1 is SGHRS and CDR2 is YFSETQ.

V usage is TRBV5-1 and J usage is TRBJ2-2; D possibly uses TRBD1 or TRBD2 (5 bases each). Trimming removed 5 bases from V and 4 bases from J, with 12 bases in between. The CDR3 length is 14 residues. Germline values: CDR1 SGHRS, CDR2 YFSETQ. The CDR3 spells CASRGPGPTGELFF. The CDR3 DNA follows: TGCGCCAGCAGGGGACCAGGCCCCACCGGGGAGCTGTTTTTT.

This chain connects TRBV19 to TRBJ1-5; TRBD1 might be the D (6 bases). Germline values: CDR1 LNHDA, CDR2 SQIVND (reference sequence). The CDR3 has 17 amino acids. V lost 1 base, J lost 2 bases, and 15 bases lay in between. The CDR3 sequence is CASSIGPGGAGNQPQHF. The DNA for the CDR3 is TGTGCCAGTAGTATAGGTCCGGGGGGCGCAGGCAATCAGCCCCAGCATTTT.

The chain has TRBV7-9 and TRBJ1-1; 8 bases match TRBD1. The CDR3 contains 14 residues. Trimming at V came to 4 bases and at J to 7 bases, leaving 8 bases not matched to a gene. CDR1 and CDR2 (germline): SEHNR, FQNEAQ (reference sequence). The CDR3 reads CASSYGSGTGEAFF. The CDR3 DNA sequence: TGTGCCAGCAGCTATGGTTCCGGGACAGGTGAAGCTTTCTTT. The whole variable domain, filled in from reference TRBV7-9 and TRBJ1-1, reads DTGVSQNPRHKITKRGQNVTFRCDPISEHNRLYWYRQTLGQGPEFLTYFQNEAQLEKSRLLSDRFSAERPKGSFSTLEIQRTEQGDSAMYLCASSYGSGTGEAFFGQGTRLTVV.

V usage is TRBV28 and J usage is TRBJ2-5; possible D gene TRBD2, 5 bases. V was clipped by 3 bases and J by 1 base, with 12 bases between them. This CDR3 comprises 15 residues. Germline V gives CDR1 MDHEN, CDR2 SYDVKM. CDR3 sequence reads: CASSFRKGLQETQYF. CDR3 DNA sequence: TGTGCCAGCAGTTTCCGGAAAGGACTCCAAGAGACCCAGTACTTC.

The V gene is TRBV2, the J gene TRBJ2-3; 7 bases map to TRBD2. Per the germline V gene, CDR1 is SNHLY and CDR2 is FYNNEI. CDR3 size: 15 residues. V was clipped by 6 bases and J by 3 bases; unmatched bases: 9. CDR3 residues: CASSPTSVGTDTQYF. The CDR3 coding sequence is TGTGCCAGCAGCCCTACTAGCGTGGGAACAGATACGCAGTATTTT.

Here the CDR3 DNA reads TGCGCCAGCAGCGGCATGGGCTACGAGCAGTACTTC. This codes for CASSGMGYEQYF. The chain couples TRBV5-1 to TRBJ2-7; D ambiguous. The length of the CDR3 is 12 residues. Germline-derived CDR1 and CDR2 are SGHRS and YFSETQ. Between the trimmed V and J ends, which lost 4 bases and 3 bases, there was a span of 8 bases.

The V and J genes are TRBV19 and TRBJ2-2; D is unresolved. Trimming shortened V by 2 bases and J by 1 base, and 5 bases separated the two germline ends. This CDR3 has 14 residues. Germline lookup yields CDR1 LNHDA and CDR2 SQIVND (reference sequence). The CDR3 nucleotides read TGTGCCAGTAGTATATCCGAGAACACCGGGGAGCTGTTTTTT. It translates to CASSISENTGELFF.